This T cell receptor beta chain was captured by sequencing in a study of blood T cell repertoires in COVID-19. Sequenced by immunoSEQ multiplex PCR; TCRdb stores in-frame clones only, minus some. The sample holds around 320,000 clones, roughly 85% seen once. V gave up 7 bases and J gave up 4 bases, with 18 bases separating them. The CDR3 consists of 15 residues. Germline-derived CDR1 and CDR2 are SGHAT and FQNNGV. This receptor was taken from a human donor in a cohort sampled during active COVID-19. J is TRBJ2-3 and V is TRBV11-2, with a weak D call TRBD2 (6 bases). Sequencing was performed on peripheral blood. The CDR3 DNA reads as TGTGCCAGCATACCGGGGGAGTTTGGGGCAGATACGCAGTATTTT. Protein product: CASIPGEFGADTQYF.